A single sample gave rise to the 10 T cell receptor beta chains below, sequenced in a study of cytomegalovirus exposure and HLA in healthy donors. This PCR relied on a set of 60 Vbeta primers and 13 Jbeta primers. The method was immunoSEQ multiplex PCR; TCRdb's version includes in-frame clones alone and lacks a portion of them. The sample totals roughly 77,000 clones; its top ten clones hold approximately 4.3%. Sequenced material: PBMCs. Every receptor here comes from a man aged 25-45 years in good health and CMV-seronegative.

V gene TRBV2 combines with J gene TRBJ1-1; D unclear. Germline values: CDR1 SNHLY, CDR2 FYNNEI. V lost 8 bases, J lost 0 bases, and 13 bases lay in between. There are 14 residues in the CDR3. The DNA of the CDR3 is TGTGCCAGCTCCATCAGAAGAATGAACACTGAAGCTTTCTTT. Translated, it gives CASSIRRMNTEAFF.

This chain joins TRBV10-3 and TRBJ2-1; 7 bases match TRBD2. V gave up 3 bases and J gave up 2 bases; unmatched junction bases: 7. The germline gives CDR1 ENHRY, CDR2 SYGVKD. This CDR3 spans 16 amino acids. The chain's CDR3 is CAISDGAGEAYNEQFF. The CDR3 coding sequence is TGTGCCATCAGTGATGGGGCGGGAGAGGCCTACAATGAGCAGTTCTTC.

The chain is built from TRBV11-2 and TRBJ1-6; D gene uncertain. V was cut by 5 bases and J by 9 bases, with 23 bases left in between. Germline V lookup: CDR1 SGHAT, CDR2 FQNNGV. This CDR3 is 17 amino acids long. The DNA of the CDR3 is TGTGCCAGCAGCCTCGCCCACGGTCTCCCACCGAGTTCACCCCTCCACTTT. It is translated as CASSLAHGLPPSSPLHF.

CDR3 in amino acids: CASSVGLRTQSDGYTF. CDR3 sequence (DNA): TGTGCCAGCAGCGTAGGACTGAGGACACAATCCGATGGCTACACCTTC. The chain carries TRBV9 and TRBJ1-2; TRBD1 might be the D (5 bases). CDR1 is SGDLS and CDR2 is YYNGEE in the germline V gene. The CDR3 consists of 16 residues. V was pared by 0 bases and J by 6 bases, with 18 bases between.

The V gene is TRBV7-3, the J gene TRBJ2-1, with 9 positions matching TRBD1. The germline gives CDR1 SGHTA, CDR2 FQGTGA. CDR3 size: 15 residues. V was clipped by 5 bases and J by 6 bases; unmatched bases: 8. The CDR3, as DNA: TGTGCCAGCAGCCCCCGGACAGGGGTGCGCAATGAGCAGTTCTTC. Translating gives CASSPRTGVRNEQFF.

The chain employs TRBV18 and TRBJ2-1; the match to TRBD2 covers 13 bases. The CDR3 extends over 16 amino acids. Unmatched junction bases numbered 5, after V lost 6 bases and J lost 3 bases. Germline V gene sequence: CDR1 KGHSH, CDR2 LQKENI. The CDR3 loop is CASSPGLAGVYNEQFF. Written as DNA, the CDR3 is TGTGCCAGCTCCCCCGGACTAGCGGGAGTCTACAATGAGCAGTTCTTC. Drawing the rest from reference TRBV18 and TRBJ2-1, the complete variable domain is NAGVMQNPRHLVRRRGQEARLRCSPMKGHSHVYWYRQLPEEGLKFMVYLQKENIIDESGMPKERFSAEFPKEGPSILRIQQVVRGDSAAYFCASSPGLAGVYNEQFFGPGTRLTVL.

J is TRBJ1-1 and V is TRBV6-5; a weak D match, TRBD1 (6 bases). Germline-derived CDR1 and CDR2 are MNHEY and SVGAGI. V lost 2 bases, J lost 4 bases, and 11 bases lay in between. CDR3 length: 14 amino acids. The CDR3, as DNA: TGTGCCAGCAGTTACAAGGGGGACGGCACTGAAGCTTTCTTT. Its translation: CASSYKGDGTEAFF.

The chain recombines TRBV7-7 with TRBJ2-2; 10 bases are shared with TRBD2. Germline trimming cut 3 bases from V and 4 bases from J; bases unmatched to any gene: 8. CDR3 length equals 17 residues. The germline V gene encodes CDR1 SSHAT and CDR2 FNYEAQ (reference sequence). DNA of the CDR3: TGTGCCAGCAGCTTGACGCTAGCGGGAGTGAGCACCGGGGAGCTGTTTTTT. This encodes CASSLTLAGVSTGELFF.

The chain has TRBV4-2 and TRBJ1-2; D gene ambiguous. CDR3 length equals 14 residues. The germline gives CDR1 LGHNA, CDR2 YNFKEQ. V was trimmed by 3 bases and J by 2 bases, leaving 10 bases between them. CDR3 bases: TGTGCCAGCAGCCAGGGAGGTTTCAACTATGGCTACACCTTC. Translation: CASSQGGFNYGYTF.

This chain joins TRBV27 and TRBJ1-4; 10 bases are a match to TRBD1. Germline values: CDR1 MNHEY, CDR2 SMNVEV (reference sequence). The V gene end was trimmed by 8 bases and the J gene end by 6 bases; junction bases not matched to a gene: 3. The CDR3 contains 13 residues. The CDR3 sequence: CASRDRGDEKLFF. CDR3 DNA: TGTGCCAGCCGGGACAGGGGAGATGAAAAACTGTTTTTT.